This T cell receptor (beta chain) is drawn from a study of blood T cells in healthy people across ages. For the second PCR, which ran for about 6 to 11 cycles, a sample-barcoded 5' primer and a J-beta primer mix were used. TCRdb independently ran MiXCR on the 5' RACE reads; one entry per CDR3 protein. The table includes around 520,000 distinct CDR3 sequences, around a quarter detected once. This clonotype was detected only a few times. The germline gene is not matched at one end of the junction; a read error may be the cause. These data were also reused for a study on T cells of mothers and their children.

The sequencing sample was made of blood. This sequence was found in a boy aged 2 to 10 in good health.

DNA of the CDR3: TGTGCCAGCAGCCCGACGAGCAATATGTACGAGCAGTGCTTC. It is translated as CASSPTSNMYEQCF. This sequence joins TRBV7-6 and TRBJ2-5; D not certain. CDR3 length: 14 amino acids. Germline CDR1 reads SGHVS; CDR2 reads FNYEAQ.